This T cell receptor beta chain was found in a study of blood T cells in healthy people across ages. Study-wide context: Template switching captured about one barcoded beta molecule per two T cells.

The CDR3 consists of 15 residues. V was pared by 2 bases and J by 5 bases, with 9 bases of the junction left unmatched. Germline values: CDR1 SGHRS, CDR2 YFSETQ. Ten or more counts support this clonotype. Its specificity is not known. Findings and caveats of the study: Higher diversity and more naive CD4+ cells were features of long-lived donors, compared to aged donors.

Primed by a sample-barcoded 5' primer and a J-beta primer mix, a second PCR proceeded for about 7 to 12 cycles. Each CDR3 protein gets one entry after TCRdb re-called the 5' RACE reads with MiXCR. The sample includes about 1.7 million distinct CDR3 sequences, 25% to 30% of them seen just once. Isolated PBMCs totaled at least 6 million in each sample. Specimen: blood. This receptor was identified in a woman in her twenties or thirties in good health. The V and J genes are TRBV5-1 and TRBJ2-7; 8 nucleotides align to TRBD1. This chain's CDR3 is CASSLLDRVKDEQYF. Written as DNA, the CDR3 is TGCGCCAGCAGCTTACTGGACAGGGTAAAGGACGAGCAGTACTTC.